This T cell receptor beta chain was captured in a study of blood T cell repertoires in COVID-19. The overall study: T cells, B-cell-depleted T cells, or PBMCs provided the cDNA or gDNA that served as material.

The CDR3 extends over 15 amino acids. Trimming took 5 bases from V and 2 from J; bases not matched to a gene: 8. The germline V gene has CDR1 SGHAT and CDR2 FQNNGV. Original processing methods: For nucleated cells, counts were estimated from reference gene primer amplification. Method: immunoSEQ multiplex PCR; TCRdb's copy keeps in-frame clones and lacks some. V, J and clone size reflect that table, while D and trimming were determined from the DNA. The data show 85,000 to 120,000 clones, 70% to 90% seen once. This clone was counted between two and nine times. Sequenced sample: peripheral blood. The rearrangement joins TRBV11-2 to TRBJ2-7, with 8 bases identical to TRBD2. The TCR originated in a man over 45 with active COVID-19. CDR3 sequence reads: CASSPIAGKTYEQYF. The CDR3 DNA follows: TGTGCCAGCAGCCCCATAGCGGGGAAAACCTACGAGCAGTACTTC.